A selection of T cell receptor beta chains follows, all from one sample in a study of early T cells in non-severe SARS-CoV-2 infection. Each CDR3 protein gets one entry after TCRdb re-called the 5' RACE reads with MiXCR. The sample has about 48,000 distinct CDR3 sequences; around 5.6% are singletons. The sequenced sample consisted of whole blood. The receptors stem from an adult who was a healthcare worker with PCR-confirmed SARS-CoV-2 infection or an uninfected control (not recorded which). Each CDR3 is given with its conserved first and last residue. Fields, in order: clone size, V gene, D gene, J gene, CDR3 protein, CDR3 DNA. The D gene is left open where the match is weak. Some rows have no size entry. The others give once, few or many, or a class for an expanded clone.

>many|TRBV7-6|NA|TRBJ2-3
CASRDSLSDTQYF
TGTGCCAGCAGGGACAGTTTGTCAGATACGCAGTATTTT
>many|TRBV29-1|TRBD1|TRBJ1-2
CSGLMARQGDGYTF
TGCAGCGGACTCATGGCCCGACAGGGTGATGGCTACACCTTC
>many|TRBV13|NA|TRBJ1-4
CASSLRTDNEKLFF
TGTGCCAGCAGCTTACGGACGGATAATGAGAAACTGTTTTTT
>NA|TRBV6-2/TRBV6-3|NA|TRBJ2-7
CASSYRTLRGDGYEQYF
TGTGCCAGCAGTTACCGGACTTTGAGGGGGGATGGCTACGAGCAGTACTTC
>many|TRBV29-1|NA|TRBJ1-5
CSVSQEDSNQPQHF
TGCAGCGTATCACAGGAGGATAGCAATCAGCCCCAGCATTTT
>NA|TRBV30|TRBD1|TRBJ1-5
CAWTGTVNQPQHF
TGTGCCTGGACTGGGACAGTCAATCAGCCCCAGCATTTT
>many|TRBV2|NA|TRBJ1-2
CASSEGYGYTF
TGTGCCAGCAGTGAAGGCTATGGCTACACCTTC
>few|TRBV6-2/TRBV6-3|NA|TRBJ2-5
CASRPTGQETQYF
TGTGCCAGCAGGCCGACAGGTCAAGAGACCCAGTACTTC
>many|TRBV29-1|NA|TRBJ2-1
CSVEGSAYNEQFF
TGCAGCGTTGAGGGGAGCGCCTACAATGAGCAGTTCTTC
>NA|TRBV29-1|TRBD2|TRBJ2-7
CSAQHGLLAGRPYEQYF
TGCAGCGCCCAGCATGGGCTACTAGCGGGGCGCCCCTACGAGCAGTACTTC
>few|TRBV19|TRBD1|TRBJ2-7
CASSIGQGVDEQYF
TGTGCCAGTAGTATTGGACAGGGAGTCGACGAGCAGTACTTC
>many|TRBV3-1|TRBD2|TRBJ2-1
CASSPLGEGEQFF
TGTGCCAGCAGCCCCCTAGGGGAGGGCGAGCAGTTCTTC
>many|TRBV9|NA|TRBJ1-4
CASSVGGSNEKLFF
TGTGCCAGCAGCGTAGGGGGGTCTAATGAAAAACTGTTTTTT
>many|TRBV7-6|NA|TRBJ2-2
CASSSIVNGELFF
TGTGCCAGCAGCTCCATTGTGAACGGGGAGCTGTTTTTT
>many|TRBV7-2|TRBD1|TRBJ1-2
CASSRGGGDYGYTF
TGTGCCAGCTCGAGGGGAGGGGGCGACTATGGCTACACCTTC
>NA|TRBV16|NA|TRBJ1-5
CASSQISNQPQHF
TGTGCCAGCAGCCAAATTAGCAATCAGCCCCAGCATTTT
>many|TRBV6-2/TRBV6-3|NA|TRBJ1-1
CASTRGQTKNTEAFF
TGTGCCAGCACAAGAGGACAGACTAAGAACACTGAAGCTTTCTTT
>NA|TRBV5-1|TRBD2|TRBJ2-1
CASSLWPAGAGDEQFF
TGCGCCAGCAGCCTCTGGCCAGCGGGAGCGGGGGATGAGCAGTTCTTC
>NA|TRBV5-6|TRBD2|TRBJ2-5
CASSLAGGGYQETQYF
TGTGCCAGCAGCTTGGCCGGCGGGGGATACCAAGAGACCCAGTACTTC
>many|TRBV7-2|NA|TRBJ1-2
CASSSSGRLSNYF
TGTGCCAGCAGCTCGTCAGGCCGCCTGTCTAACTACTTC
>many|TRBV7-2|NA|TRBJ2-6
CASSRPGANVLTF
TGTGCCAGCAGCCGACCAGGGGCCAACGTCCTGACTTTC
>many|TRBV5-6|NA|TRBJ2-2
CASSPLQALAGELFF
TGTGCCAGCAGCCCTCTCCAGGCTCTGGCCGGGGAGCTGTTTTTT
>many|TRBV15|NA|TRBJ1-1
CATSRDRGRSEAFF
TGTGCCACCAGCAGAGATCGGGGGCGGAGTGAAGCTTTCTTT
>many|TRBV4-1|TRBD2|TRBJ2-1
CASSQVAGGPKNEQFF
TGCGCCAGCAGCCAGGTAGCGGGAGGGCCGAAGAATGAGCAGTTCTTC
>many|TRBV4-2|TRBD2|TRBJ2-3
CASSQEVLAGGTDTQYF
TGTGCCAGCAGCCAAGAAGTGCTAGCGGGGGGCACAGATACGCAGTATTTT
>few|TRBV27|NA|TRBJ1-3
CASSTRPGGLSGNTIYF
TGTGCCAGCAGTACCAGACCCGGGGGGCTCTCTGGAAACACCATATATTTT
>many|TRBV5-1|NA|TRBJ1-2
CASSHQNSDYGYTF
TGCGCCAGCAGCCACCAAAACAGTGATTATGGCTACACCTTC
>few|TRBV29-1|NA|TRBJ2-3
CSFLRGTGTQYF
TGCAGCTTCCTGCGGGGCACGGGAACGCAGTATTTT
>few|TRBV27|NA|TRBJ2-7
CASSLTADGIFYEQYF
TGTGCCAGCAGTTTAACAGCAGACGGAATATTCTACGAGCAGTACTTC
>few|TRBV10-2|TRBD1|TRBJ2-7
CASSSRTGGFYEQYF
TGCGCCAGCAGTTCCAGGACAGGGGGCTTTTACGAGCAGTACTTC
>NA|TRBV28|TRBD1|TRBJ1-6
CASSLGTAYNSPLHF
TGTGCCAGCAGTCTAGGGACAGCCTATAATTCACCCCTCCACTTT
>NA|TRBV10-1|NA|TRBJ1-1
CASSEDGTEAFF
TGCGCCAGCAGTGAAGATGGGACTGAAGCTTTCTTT
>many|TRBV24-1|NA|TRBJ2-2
CATSHEGSDTGELFF
TGTGCCACCAGTCACGAGGGCTCCGACACCGGGGAGCTGTTTTTT
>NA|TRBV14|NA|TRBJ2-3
CASSLSKATDTQYF
TGTGCCAGCAGCCTTTCCAAGGCAACAGATACGCAGTATTTT
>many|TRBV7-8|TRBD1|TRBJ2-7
CATRTDRANEQYF
TGTGCCACCCGGACCGACAGGGCCAACGAGCAGTACTTC